The text below deals with one T cell receptor beta chain. Its cognate antigen is unknown. In germline, CDR1 is SGHTA, CDR2 FQGNSA. V dropped 6 bases and J dropped 0; count of bases not matched to a gene: 3. There are 14 residues in the CDR3. The data originate from a study of radiotherapy plus CTLA-4 blockade in lung cancer. Turning to the study itself: Of the patients, about 19% showed objective responses and roughly 31% attained disease control. The study's findings and limits: Some TCR clones had been derived from tumors. These clones expanded in peripheral blood after radiotherapy plus ipilimumab. Response, reportedly, was best predicted by interferon-beta along with early blood T cell clone dynamics.

Using immunoSEQ multiplex PCR, the repertoire was profiled, and TCRdb retains in-frame clones only, with some absent. The data contain 75,000 to 100,000 clones, 70% to 90% of them singletons. Participants had chemo-refractory metastatic non-small-cell lung cancer and were treated with focal radiation plus ipilimumab CTLA-4 blockade. The specimen was peripheral blood, collected from a patient treated with radiotherapy plus ipilimumab. The genes are TRBV7-2 and TRBJ1-2; 8 bases are shared with TRBD1. This TCR was recovered from a human donor with non-small cell lung cancer that progressed on radiotherapy plus ipilimumab. CDR3 protein: CASRLTGANYGYTF. As DNA, the CDR3 is TGTGCCAGCAGGTTGACAGGGGCTAACTATGGCTACACCTTC. The full variable domain, in which reference TRBV7-2 and TRBJ1-2 provide the parts outside the CDR3, is GAGVSQSPSNKVTEKGKDVELRCDPISGHTALYWYRQSLGQGLEFLIYFQGNSAPDKSGLPSDRFSAERTGGSVSTLTIQRTQQEDSAVYLCASRLTGANYGYTFGSGTRLTVV.